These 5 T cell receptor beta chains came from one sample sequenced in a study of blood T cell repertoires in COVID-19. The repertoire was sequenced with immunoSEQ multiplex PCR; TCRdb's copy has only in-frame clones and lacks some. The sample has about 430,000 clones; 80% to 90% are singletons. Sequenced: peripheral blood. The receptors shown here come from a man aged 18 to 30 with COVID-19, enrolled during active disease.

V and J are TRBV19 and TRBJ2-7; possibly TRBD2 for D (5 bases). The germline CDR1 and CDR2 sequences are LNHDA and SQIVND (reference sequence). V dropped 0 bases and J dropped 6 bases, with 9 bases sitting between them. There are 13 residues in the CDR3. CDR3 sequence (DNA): TGTGCCAGTAGTATAGAGAGGGTTGGCGAGCAGTACTTC. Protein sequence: CASSIERVGEQYF.

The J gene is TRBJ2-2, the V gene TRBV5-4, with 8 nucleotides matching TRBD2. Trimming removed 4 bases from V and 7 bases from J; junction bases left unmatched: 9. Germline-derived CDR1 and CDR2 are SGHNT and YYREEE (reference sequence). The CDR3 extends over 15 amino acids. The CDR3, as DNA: TGTGCCAGCAGCCGGGCTAGCGGGTCGAGCGGGGAGCTGTTTTTT. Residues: CASSRASGSSGELFF.

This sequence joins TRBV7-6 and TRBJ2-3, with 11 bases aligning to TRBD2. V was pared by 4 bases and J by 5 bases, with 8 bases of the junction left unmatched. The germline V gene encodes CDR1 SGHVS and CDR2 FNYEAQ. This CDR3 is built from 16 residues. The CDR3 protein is CASSYLAGGLRDTQYF. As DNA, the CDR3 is TGTGCCAGCAGCTACTTAGCGGGGGGGCTGAGAGATACGCAGTATTTT. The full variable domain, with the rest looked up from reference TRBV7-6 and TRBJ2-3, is GAGVSQSPRYKVTKRGQDVALRCDPISGHVSLYWYRQALGQGPEFLTYFNYEAQQDKSGLPNDRFSAERPEGSISTLTIQRTEQRDSAMYRCASSYLAGGLRDTQYFGPGTRLTVL.

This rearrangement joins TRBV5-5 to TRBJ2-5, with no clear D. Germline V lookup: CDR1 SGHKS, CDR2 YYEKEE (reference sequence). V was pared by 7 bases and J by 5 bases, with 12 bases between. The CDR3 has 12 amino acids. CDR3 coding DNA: TGTGCCAGCCGATACTCCCCTGAGACCCAGTACTTC. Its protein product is CASRYSPETQYF. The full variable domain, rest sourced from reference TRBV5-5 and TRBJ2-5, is DAGVTQSPTHLIKTRGQQVTLRCSPISGHKSVSWYQQVLGQGPQFIFQYYEKEERGRGNFPDRFSARQFPNYSSELNVNALLLGDSALYLCASRYSPETQYFGPGTRLLVL.

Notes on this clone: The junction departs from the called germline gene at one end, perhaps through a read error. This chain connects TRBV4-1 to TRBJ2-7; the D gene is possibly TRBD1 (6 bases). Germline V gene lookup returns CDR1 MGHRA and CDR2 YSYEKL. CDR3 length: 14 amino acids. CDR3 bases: TGCGCCAGCAGCCGACTACAGGGCTCCCACGAGCAGTACTTC. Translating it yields CASSRLQGSHEQYF.